Listed here are 30 T cell receptor beta chains from one sample, sequenced in a study of CD8+CD57+ T cells in acquired aplastic anemia. The patients chosen for sequencing had shown expansion of CD8+CD57+ cells (detected by flow cytometry). Template material for TCR beta VDJ and CDR3 profiling consisted of genomic DNA. TCRdb fed the reads into MiXCR, producing one record per CDR3 protein. The table has 150,000 to 200,000 distinct CDR3 sequences, less than 60% seen once. The sequencing input was sorted CD4+, CD8+, or CD8+CD57+ T cells (not recorded which) from PBMCs. Source of these receptors: a human donor with aplastic anemia.

This clonotype was seen at least ten times. The V and J genes are TRBV10-3 and TRBJ1-2; perhaps TRBD1 as D (6 bases). The CDR3 totals 13 residues. V was trimmed by 4 bases and J by 5 bases, leaving 11 bases between them. Germline assignment: CDR1 ENHRY and CDR2 SYGVKD. The CDR3 DNA reads as TGTGCCATCAGTGGAGGGGGGCCTTATGGCTACACCTTC. Its protein is CAISGGGPYGYTF.

This chain connects TRBV19 to TRBJ1-6; D not certain. The CDR3 extends over 13 amino acids. The V and J ends lost 5 bases and 5 bases respectively, with 7 bases between them. Germline CDR1 reads LNHDA; CDR2 reads SQIVND (reference sequence). CDR3 DNA: TGTGCCAGTAGTTTGTGGGATAATTCACCCCTCCACTTT. Residues: CASSLWDNSPLHF.

V is TRBV7-9 and J is TRBJ1-2, with D tentatively TRBD1 (6 bases). Trimming removed 5 bases from V and 7 bases from J, with 14 bases in between. Germline lookup yields CDR1 SEHNR and CDR2 FQNEAQ (reference sequence). The CDR3 is 13 residues long. This CDR3 reads CASSPRQEAGYTF. The CDR3 region has the DNA TGTGCCAGCAGCCCGCGACAGGAAGCTGGCTACACCTTC.

This clonotype was picked up a small number of times. The chain links TRBV6-1 to TRBJ1-3; no clear D gene. The CDR3 loop spans 16 amino acids. The V end lost 6 bases, the J end lost 2 bases, and 17 bases lay between the germline ends. Looked up from germline, CDR1 is MNHNS and CDR2 is SASEGT. CDR3 coding DNA: TGTGCCAGCAGCCCTCGGGCCCAGCCAACTGGAAACACCATATATTTT. Translation: CASSPRAQPTGNTIYF.

This clonotype came up many times. The gene calls are TRBV5-8 and TRBJ2-7, with TRBD2 identical over 8 bases. Germline values: CDR1 SGHTS, CDR2 YDEGEE. Trimming removed 5 bases from V and 0 bases from J; junction bases left unmatched: 7. There are 15 residues in the CDR3. CDR3 DNA sequence: TGTGCCAGCAGTACCGGGACTAGGAGCTCCTACGAGCAGTACTTC. Residues: CASSTGTRSSYEQYF.

This clonotype has ten or more counts. CDR3 sequence (DNA): TGCAGTGCTAGACCACTAGCTATTGACGCAGATACGCAGTATTTT. Its protein is CSARPLAIDADTQYF. The rearrangement links TRBV20-1 to TRBJ2-3; D is possibly TRBD2 (6 bases). The CDR3 totals 15 residues. The germline CDR1 and CDR2 sequences are DFQATT and SNEGSKA (reference sequence). V lost 2 bases, J lost 4 bases, and 16 bases lay in between.

The V and J genes are TRBV29-1 and TRBJ2-7; TRBD2 agrees at 7 bases. J gave up 6 bases and V 5 bases, and 10 bases lay outside the gene matches. This CDR3 has 13 amino acids. In germline, CDR1 is SQVTM, CDR2 ANQGSEA. CDR3 residues: CSVPRIAGSEQYF. The CDR3, as DNA: TGCAGCGTTCCCAGGATAGCGGGTTCCGAGCAGTACTTC.

This clonotype was counted only a few times. The CDR3 nucleotides are TGTGCCAGCTCACCACCGATACAGGGGGCGTTAAATGAGCAGTTCTTC. Protein: CASSPPIQGALNEQFF. J is TRBJ2-1 and V is TRBV18; 9 nucleotides agree with TRBD1. Germline loops: CDR1 KGHSH, CDR2 LQKENI. V was clipped by 0 bases and J by 7 bases; unmatched bases: 7. The CDR3 is made up of 16 amino acids.

This clonotype was seen ten or more times. The chain joins TRBV7-9 to TRBJ2-3; possible D gene TRBD1, 6 bases. The V gene's germline CDR1 is SEHNR and CDR2 FQNEAQ (reference sequence). The V end lost 4 bases, the J end lost 0 bases, and 11 bases lay between the germline ends. The CDR3 totals 15 residues. CDR3 region: CASSSYRDSTDTQYF. Written as DNA, the CDR3 is TGTGCCAGCAGCTCGTACAGGGATAGCACAGATACGCAGTATTTT.

This clonotype showed up many times. The junction does not match germline at one end; this may be a read error. CDR3 amino acids: CASSLGEGAQRF. The CDR3 DNA reads as TGTGCCAGCAGCTTAGGTGAAGGAGCCCAAAGATTT. This chain connects TRBV7-6 to TRBJ1-3, with no clear D. The length of the CDR3 is 12 residues. The germline CDR1 and CDR2 sequences are SGHVS and FNYEAQ.

This clonotype occurred many times. The CDR3 loop reads CASSETVMNTEAFF. For the CDR3, the DNA is TGTGCCAGCAGTGAGACAGTAATGAACACTGAAGCTTTCTTT. The V call is TRBV2, the J call TRBJ1-1; maybe TRBD1 (5 bases). CDR3 size: 14 residues. V dropped 3 bases and J dropped 0 bases, with 8 bases sitting between them. Germline V gives CDR1 SNHLY, CDR2 FYNNEI.

This clonotype was seen at least ten times. The rearrangement uses TRBV20-1 and TRBJ2-7, with D maybe TRBD2 (6 bases). This CDR3 is built from 13 residues. Germline V CDR1 and CDR2: DFQATT, SNEGSKA (reference sequence). V was shortened by 0 bases and J by 4 bases, with 10 bases between the two germline ends. The CDR3 nucleotides are TGCAGTGCTAGAGATGGGGGGACGTACGAGCAGTACTTC. As protein: CSARDGGTYEQYF.

Of note for this clonotype: Germline and junction disagree at one end, which may indicate a read error. The chain links TRBV2 to TRBJ1-3; no clear D gene. CDR3 length: 15 residues. Germline-derived CDR1 and CDR2 are SNHLY and FYNNEI. The CDR3 sequence is CASSGTGPNGSTIYF. For the CDR3, the DNA is TGTGCCAGCAGTGGTACTGGGCCCAATGGAAGCACCATATATTTT.

V is TRBV29-1 and J is TRBJ2-7; 9 bases fit TRBD1. Germline V CDR1 and CDR2: SQVTM, ANQGSEA. This CDR3 spans 11 amino acids. V lost 7 bases to trimming and J lost 6 bases; unmatched junction nucleotides: 4. CDR3 region: CSGGTGTEQYF. Written as DNA, the CDR3 is TGCAGCGGAGGGACAGGGACCGAGCAGTACTTC.

This chain joins TRBV2 and TRBJ1-3; D perhaps matches TRBD1 (5 bases). CDR1 SNHLY and CDR2 FYNNEI come from the germline V gene. V was cut by 10 bases and J by 7 bases, with 17 bases left in between. The CDR3 extends over 13 amino acids. The CDR3 region is CATNPLGANTIYF. The CDR3 DNA sequence: TGTGCCACCAACCCCCTTGGGGCGAACACCATATATTTT.

This clonotype has ten or more counts. The chain employs TRBV24-1 and TRBJ1-1; 9 bases line up with TRBD1. Trimming cost V 7 bases and J 0 bases; bases outside gene matches: 2. CDR3 length: 14 amino acids. The germline CDR1 and CDR2 sequences are KGHDR and SFDVKD. The CDR3 nucleotides read TGTGCCACCAGGGGGACAGGGATGAACACTGAAGCTTTCTTT. Amino acids: CATRGTGMNTEAFF.

The rearrangement uses TRBV7-6 and TRBJ2-5, with a possible D match to TRBD2 (7 bases). Trimming stripped 6 bases from V and 0 bases from J, with 20 bases between. The CDR3 is made up of 17 amino acids. The germline CDR1 and CDR2 sequences are SGHVS and FNYEAQ. CDR3 protein: CASSYSTGGPYQETQYF. The CDR3 DNA sequence: TGTGCCAGCAGTTACTCCACGGGGGGCCCTTACCAAGAGACCCAGTACTTC.

This clonotype was observed many times. The genes are TRBV15 and TRBJ2-5; the D is unclear. Trimming took off 0 bases at V and 1 base at J, with 12 bases between the two ends. Germline-derived CDR1 and CDR2 are LNHNV and YYDKDF (reference sequence). The CDR3 spans 16 residues. CDR3 in amino acids: CATSRDLGHTQETQYF. In DNA, the CDR3 is TGTGCCACCAGCAGAGATTTAGGTCATACCCAAGAGACCCAGTACTTC. Full variable domain (rest looked up from reference TRBV15 and TRBJ2-5): DAMVIQNPRYQVTQFGKPVTLSCSQTLNHNVMYWYQQKSSQAPKLLFHYYDKDFNNEADTPDNFQSRRPNTSFCFLDIRSPGLGDTAMYLCATSRDLGHTQETQYFGPGTRLLVL.

The chain links TRBV2 to TRBJ2-1; possibly TRBD1 for D (6 bases). The CDR3 consists of 14 residues. Trimming removed 5 bases at V and 5 bases at J, with 13 bases between. Germline lookup yields CDR1 SNHLY and CDR2 FYNNEI. CDR3 in amino acids: CASSSIGQNNEQFF. Here the CDR3 DNA reads TGTGCCAGCAGTTCCATAGGACAGAACAATGAGCAGTTCTTC.

The table lists this clonotype with a few counts. This rearrangement joins TRBV6-5 to TRBJ1-1; 11 bases are a match to TRBD1. Per the germline V gene, CDR1 is MNHEY and CDR2 is SVGAGI. The CDR3 loop spans 17 amino acids. J lost 5 bases, V lost 0 bases, and 8 bases had no gene match. In DNA form, the CDR3 reads TGTGCCAGCAGTTACTCCTCGGGACAGGGGGTTTGGACTGAAGCTTTCTTT. Encoded protein: CASSYSSGQGVWTEAFF.

A remark on this clonotype: Germline is not matched at one junction end, which may reflect a read error. This chain links TRBV20-1 with TRBJ2-3; 11 nucleotides agree with TRBD2. This CDR3 has 16 residues. Germline V gene lookup returns CDR1 DFQATT and CDR2 SNEGSKA (reference sequence). This chain's CDR3 is CSARDVLAGATDTQCF. Written as DNA, the CDR3 is TGCAGTGCTAGAGATGTACTAGCGGGAGCCACAGATACGCAGTGTTTT.

Many counts were recorded for this clonotype. The chain couples TRBV5-4 to TRBJ1-6; D is perhaps TRBD1 (5 bases). This CDR3 has 17 residues. Per germline, CDR1 SGHNT and CDR2 YYREEE (reference sequence). The germline V and J ends were trimmed by 2 bases and 0 bases, with 12 bases remaining between them. CDR3 sequence: CASSFVWGSSYNSPLHF. Written as DNA, the CDR3 is TGTGCCAGCAGCTTCGTTTGGGGGAGCTCCTATAATTCACCCCTCCACTTT.

This clonotype was counted ten times or more. The chain is built from TRBV6-1 and TRBJ2-7; TRBD2 matches 7 bases. The CDR3 totals 13 residues. Per the germline V gene, CDR1 is MNHNS and CDR2 is SASEGT. V lost 11 bases and J lost 2; bases outside the gene matches: 9. In DNA, the CDR3 is TGTGCCGTTGGTCAGCGGGATGCCTACGAGCAGTACTTC. It specifies CAVGQRDAYEQYF.

This clonotype was counted many times. The chain uses TRBV5-1 and TRBJ2-7; D possibly corresponds to TRBD1 (6 bases). V was cut by 1 base and J by 5 bases, with 19 bases left in between. Germline V gene data show CDR1 as SGHRS and CDR2 as YFSETQ. This CDR3 spans 16 amino acids. The CDR3 nucleotides read TGCGCCAGCAGCTTGCCGTTGACAGGATCGACTGACGAGCAGTACTTC. This codes for CASSLPLTGSTDEQYF.

The genes are TRBV10-2 and TRBJ1-5; D possibly corresponds to TRBD1 (5 bases). Trimming cost V 4 bases and J 3 bases, with 7 bases left between them. The CDR3 has 13 residues. Germline CDR1 and CDR2: WSHSY and SAAADI. The CDR3 loop reads CASSGGFNQPQHF. CDR3 DNA sequence: TGCGCCAGCAGTGGGGGGTTCAATCAGCCCCAGCATTTT.

The J gene is TRBJ2-7, the V gene TRBV20-1; no clear D. The length of the CDR3 is 14 residues. Germline V gene data show CDR1 as DFQATT and CDR2 as SNEGSKA (reference sequence). Trimming took off 5 bases at V and 5 bases at J, with 19 bases between the two ends. In DNA, the CDR3 is TGCAGTGCTTACGCCGTTCTGGGCGCGGACGAGCAGTACTTC. The encoded protein is CSAYAVLGADEQYF.

This clonotype has ten or more counts. V and J are TRBV9 and TRBJ2-7; TRBD2 might be the D (6 bases). The CDR3 has 15 residues. From germline, CDR1 is SGDLS and CDR2 YYNGEE. The V end lost 4 bases, the J end lost 0 bases, and 14 bases lay between the germline ends. In DNA form, the CDR3 reads TGTGCCAGCAGCCCGGGACTGGGAGGCTCCTACGAGCAGTACTTC. It is translated as CASSPGLGGSYEQYF.

About this clonotype: A single base separates this from a much larger clone, so it may be a read error. The CDR3 reads CASDVLDTQYF. The CDR3 DNA sequence: TGTGCCAGCGATGTTTTGGATACGCAGTATTTT. This chain connects TRBV6-1 to TRBJ2-3; D unresolved. Germline values: CDR1 MNHNS, CDR2 SASEGT. CDR3 length: 11 residues. The V end lost 8 bases, the J end lost 6 bases, and 9 bases lay between the germline ends.

The sample holds one count of this clonotype. A junction end diverges from the germline sequence, so it may reflect a read error. The chain uses TRBV2 and TRBJ2-5; 7 bases are a match to TRBD2. Germline CDR1 SNHLY, CDR2 FYNNEI. CDR3 length equals 15 residues. CDR3 DNA sequence: TGCGCCAGCAGTGATTGGGGAGGGTTGGCAGAGACCCAGTACTTC. Translating gives CASSDWGGLAETQYF.

The J gene is TRBJ2-7, the V gene TRBV29-1; D perhaps matches TRBD1 (7 bases). Germline CDR1 reads SQVTM; CDR2 reads ANQGSEA. Trimming pared 6 bases from V and 5 bases from J, leaving 11 bases between. This CDR3 is 11 amino acids long. The CDR3 protein is CSVAGGNEQYF. The DNA of the CDR3 is TGCAGCGTCGCAGGGGGGAACGAGCAGTACTTC.